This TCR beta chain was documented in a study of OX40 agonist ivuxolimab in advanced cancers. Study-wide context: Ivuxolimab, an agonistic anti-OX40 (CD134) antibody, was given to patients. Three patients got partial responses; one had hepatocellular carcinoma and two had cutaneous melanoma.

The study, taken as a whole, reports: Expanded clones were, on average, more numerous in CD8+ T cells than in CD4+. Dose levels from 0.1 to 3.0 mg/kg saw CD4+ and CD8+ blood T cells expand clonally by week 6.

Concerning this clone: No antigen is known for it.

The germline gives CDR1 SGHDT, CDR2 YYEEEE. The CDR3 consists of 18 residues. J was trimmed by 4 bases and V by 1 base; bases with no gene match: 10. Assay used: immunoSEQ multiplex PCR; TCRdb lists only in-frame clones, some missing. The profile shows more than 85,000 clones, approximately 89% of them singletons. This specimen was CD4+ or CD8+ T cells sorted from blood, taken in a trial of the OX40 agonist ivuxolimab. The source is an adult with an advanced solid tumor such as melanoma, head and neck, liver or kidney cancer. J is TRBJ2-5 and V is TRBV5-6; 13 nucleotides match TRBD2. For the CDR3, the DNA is TGTGCCAGCAGCTTGATTGGGACTAGCGGGGACCTTGGAGAGACCCAGTACTTC. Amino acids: CASSLIGTSGDLGETQYF.